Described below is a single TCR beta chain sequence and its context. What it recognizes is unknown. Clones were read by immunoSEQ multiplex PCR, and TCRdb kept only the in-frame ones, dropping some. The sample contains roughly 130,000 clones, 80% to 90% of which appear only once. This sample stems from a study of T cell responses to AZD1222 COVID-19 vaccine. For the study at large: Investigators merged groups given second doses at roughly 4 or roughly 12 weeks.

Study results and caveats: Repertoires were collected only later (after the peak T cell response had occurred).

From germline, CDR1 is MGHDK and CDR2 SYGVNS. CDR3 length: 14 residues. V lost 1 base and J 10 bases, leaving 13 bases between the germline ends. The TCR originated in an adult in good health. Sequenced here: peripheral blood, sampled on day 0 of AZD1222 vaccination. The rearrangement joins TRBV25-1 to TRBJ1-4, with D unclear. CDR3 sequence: CASSESRTTGKLFF. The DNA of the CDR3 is TGTGCCAGCAGTGAATCCCGGACCACGGGAAAACTGTTTTTT.